The present entry profiles one T cell receptor beta chain with its context. Its antigen remains unknown. The ends were cut back, 3 bases at V and 5 bases at J, with 16 bases in the middle. CDR3 length equals 15 residues. The V gene's germline CDR1 is MDHEN and CDR2 SYDVKM. Naive CD45RA+ and memory CD45RA-negative subsets were split from CD4+ cells. The data belong to a study of shared clonotypes between healthy human individuals. Points from the study as a whole: Relative to their counterparts shared across all four donors, non-shared clonotypes exhibited diminished generation probabilities.

Clones were sequenced by immunoSEQ multiplex PCR, and TCRdb holds only the in-frame ones, with some missing. Among around 1.6 million clones listed, approximately 98% were seen once. This TCR derives from a man younger than 45 in good health. Sequencing was carried out using naive CD4+ T cells sorted from blood. Subset specified: CD45RA+ positively selected. The chain has TRBV28 and TRBJ1-1, with D unresolved. The CDR3 reads CASSFLESGRTEAFF. DNA of the CDR3: TGTGCCAGCAGTTTTCTCGAGTCTGGGCGGACTGAAGCTTTCTTT. The complete variable domain, with remaining parts taken from reference TRBV28 and TRBJ1-1, reads DVKVTQSSRYLVKRTGEKVFLECVQDMDHENMFWYRQDPGLGLRLIYFSYDVKMKEKGDIPEGYSVSREKKERFSLILESASTNQTSMYLCASSFLESGRTEAFFGQGTRLTVV.